These 2 T cell receptor beta chains were all obtained from the same sample, sequenced in a study of T cell responses to AZD1222 COVID-19 vaccine (dated by TCRdb to the early 2020s). Reading the label with the study, this specimen's time point is: baseline before first vaccination. Library preparation used the immunoSEQ multiplex PCR assay. Here the immuneACCESS table is served through TCRdb, limited to in-frame sequences with V and J called. Missing clones are a known gap in these copies; in checked studies unresolved V genes cover under half, and the rest lacks a known reason. The sample yields 100,000 or so clones; about 81% were counted once. 4.5% to 6% of the sample goes to the ten largest clones. The input for sequencing was peripheral blood, taken on day 0 of AZD1222 vaccination. The receptors stem from an adult in good health.

This chain links TRBV5-4 with TRBJ2-5; 11 nucleotides align to TRBD2. This CDR3 comprises 16 residues. V was pared by 2 bases and J by 2 bases, with 5 bases of the junction left unmatched. Germline CDR1 SGHNT, CDR2 YYREEE (reference sequence). The CDR3 is CASSFPLAGGQETQYF. In DNA form, the CDR3 reads TGTGCCAGCAGCTTTCCGCTAGCGGGGGGACAAGAGACCCAGTACTTC.

The V call is TRBV12-5, the J call TRBJ2-7, with D perhaps being TRBD1 or TRBD2 (5 bases each). V lost 2 bases and J lost 6, with 17 bases in between. Per the germline V gene, CDR1 is LGHNT and CDR2 is FRNRAP. The CDR3 loop spans 15 amino acids. Here the CDR3 reads CASGLPRTGDREQYF. The CDR3 DNA sequence: TGTGCTAGTGGTTTGCCCCGGACCGGGGACCGCGAGCAGTACTTC.